The 5 T cell receptor beta chains below come from one sample, sequenced in a study of naive and memory T cell subsets. An equimolar mix of two oligonucleotides served as the beta constant-region primer for TRBC1 and TRBC2. Four rounds of PCR amplified the ligated cDNA using nested alpha and beta constant-region primers plus SP2. Via MiXCR, TCRdb re-called the UMI-ligation and nested PCR reads, giving one row per CDR3 protein. The table lists about 120,000 distinct CDR3 sequences, approximately 37% of them singletons. Sequencing was performed on central memory CD4+ T cells from blood. Every receptor here comes from a human donor in good health.

V gene TRBV14 combines with J gene TRBJ2-7; D is unresolved. Trimming removed 8 bases from V and 7 bases from J, with 12 bases in between. Germline loops: CDR1 SGHDN, CDR2 FVKESK. This CDR3 contains 11 residues. The DNA for the CDR3 is TGTGCCAGCGGAAAAACCGGGGAGCAGTACTTC. This encodes CASGKTGEQYF.

The CDR3: CASSRGGGETQYF. In DNA, the CDR3 is TGTGCCAGCAGTAGAGGGGGCGGAGAGACCCAGTACTTC. This chain joins TRBV28 and TRBJ2-5, with TRBD1 matching 7 bases. Trimming took 5 bases from V and 4 from J; bases not matched to a gene: 4. The length of the CDR3 is 13 residues. Germline V lookup: CDR1 MDHEN, CDR2 SYDVKM.

On this clonotype itself: Just one base apart from a much larger clone, this may be a read error. The CDR3 loop reads CSSASGIGQADTQYF. DNA of the CDR3: TGCAGCTCAGCTAGCGGGATTGGGCAAGCAGATACGCAGTATTTT. The chain carries TRBV29-1 and TRBJ2-3, with 9 bases aligning to TRBD2. The CDR3 spans 15 residues. With V trimmed by 8 bases and J by 4 bases, 13 bases remained unmatched. Germline CDR1 is SQVTM and CDR2 is ANQGSEA.

This chain links TRBV6-1 with TRBJ2-1, with 12 bases lining up with TRBD2. Germline V gene lookup returns CDR1 MNHNS and CDR2 SASEGT. V was clipped by 8 bases and J by 9 bases; unmatched bases: 14. There are 16 residues in the CDR3. The DNA of the CDR3 is TGTGCCAGCCGGAAAACAACGGGACTAGCGGGCGCTGAGCAGTTCTTC. Protein product: CASRKTTGLAGAEQFF.

V and J are TRBV20-1 and TRBJ2-4; D gene unclear. The CDR3 is 15 amino acids. Germline V gene data show CDR1 as DFQATT and CDR2 as SNEGSKA (reference sequence). V was trimmed by 3 bases and J by 0 bases, leaving 12 bases between them. CDR3 bases: TGCAGTGCTAGGACCCAGACTCTAGCCAAAAACATTCAGTACTTC. Its protein is CSARTQTLAKNIQYF.